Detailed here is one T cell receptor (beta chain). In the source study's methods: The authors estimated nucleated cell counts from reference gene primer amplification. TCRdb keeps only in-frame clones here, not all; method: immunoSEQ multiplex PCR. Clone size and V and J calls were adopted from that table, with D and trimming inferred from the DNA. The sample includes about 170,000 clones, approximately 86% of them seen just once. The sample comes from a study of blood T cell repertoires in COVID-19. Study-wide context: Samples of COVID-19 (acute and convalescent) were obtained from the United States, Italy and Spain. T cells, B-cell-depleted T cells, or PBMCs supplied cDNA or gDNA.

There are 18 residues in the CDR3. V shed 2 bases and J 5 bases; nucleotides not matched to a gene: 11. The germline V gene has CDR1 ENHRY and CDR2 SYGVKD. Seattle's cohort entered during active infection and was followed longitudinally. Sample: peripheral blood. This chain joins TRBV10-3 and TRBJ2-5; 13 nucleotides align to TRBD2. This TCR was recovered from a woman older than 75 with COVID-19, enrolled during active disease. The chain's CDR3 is CAISEGTSGTTVPETQYF. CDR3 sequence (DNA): TGTGCCATCAGTGAGGGGACTAGCGGGACTACCGTTCCTGAGACCCAGTACTTC.